A selection of T cell receptor beta chains follows, all from one sample in a study of CD8+ T cells in alopecia areata. The protocol was immunoSEQ multiplex PCR, while the TCRdb copy is restricted to in-frame clones and leaves out a portion. This table holds tens of thousands of clones, 66% found once. The sequencing used CD8+ T cells sorted from blood, collected at week 24, from a patient treated with tofacitinib. The receptor source for this set is a human donor with alopecia areata. The conserved cysteine and the conserved F or W are not part of the CDR3 here. A D gene is named only where the DNA matches it firmly.

>-|TRBJ2-7|TRBV27
ASSLSGYEQY
>-|TRBJ1-3|TRBV4-1
ASSQDRESGNTIY
>-|TRBJ2-3|TRBV7-8
ASSLSANTDTQY
>-|TRBJ2-5|TRBV5-4
ASSQEGGLETQY
>-|TRBJ2-7|TRBV5-6
ASSSGYEQY
>TRBD1|TRBJ1-2|TRBV5-1
ASSSLTGTDGYT
>-|TRBJ1-2|TRBV4-1
ASSQDHSAGAGYGYT
>TRBD1|TRBJ2-7|TRBV4-1
ASSQDGTGVSYEQY
>-|TRBJ2-1|TRBV27
ASSLADPSYNEQF
>-|TRBJ1-4|TRBV7-9
ASRITPSNEKLF
>TRBD1|TRBJ2-5|TRBV9
ASSVGKGQGRQETQY
>-|TRBJ2-3|TRBV4-1
ASSGPSAFQY
>TRBD2|TRBJ2-3|TRBV4-1
ASSTRLAGVDTQY
>TRBD2|TRBJ2-7|TRBV19
ASTPTSGGPNLEQY
>-|TRBJ2-1|TRBV6-1
ASSDTDFGSYNEQF
>-|TRBJ2-3|TRBV9
ASSVSGSTDTQY
>-|TRBJ2-7|TRBV19
ASSTRGGGEQY
>-|TRBJ2-7|TRBV7-9
ASSLSTAYEQY
>TRBD1|TRBJ1-2|TRBV28
ASSPGTGYGYT
>TRBD2|TRBJ2-7|TRBV5-1
ASSLGNLAGGNPSYEQY
>-|TRBJ1-1|TRBV27
ASSQGVWTEAF
>-|TRBJ2-2|TRBV6-1
AVQEPGELF
>-|TRBJ2-2|TRBV27
ASSLLGSGELF
>-|TRBJ2-7|TRBV7-7
ASSLGPGTGSYEQY
>-|TRBJ1-5|TRBV19
ASSIEWYRPQH
>TRBD1|TRBJ2-2|TRBV4-3
ASSQDGTAGSGELF
>-|TRBJ2-1|TRBV6-5
ASSWVGGDNEQF
>TRBD2|TRBJ2-5|TRBV9
ASSASGGTQETQY
>-|TRBJ2-6|TRBV25-1
ATGDSGANVLT
>TRBD1|TRBJ1-2|TRBV27
ASSLSTGSGYT
>-|TRBJ1-1|TRBV4-3
ASSQDGTEAF
>-|TRBJ2-2|TRBV7-3
ASSLEGFTGELF
>-|TRBJ2-7|TRBV2
ASSEGPLSYEQY
>-|TRBJ2-2|TRBV19
ASELGELF
>TRBD1|TRBJ1-2|TRBV29-1
SVEVSGQGANYGYT
>-|TRBJ1-1|TRBV4-1
ASSPWTDAITEAF
>-|TRBJ2-7|TRBV27
ASSPGSLYEQY
>TRBD2|TRBJ2-1|TRBV5-6
ASSSLEPGLVGNEQF
>-|TRBJ2-3|TRBV18
ASSPLNRSASTDTQY
>-|TRBJ2-2|TRBV25-1
ASSLTGTRGTGELF
>-|TRBJ1-2|TRBV30
AWSYGKEGYT
>-|TRBJ2-7|TRBV2
ASSEAGQGDLYEQY
>TRBD1|TRBJ1-5|TRBV4-2
ASSQEATGLYQPQH
>TRBD1|TRBJ2-7|TRBV27
ASTSGTGPYEQY
>TRBD2|TRBJ2-1|TRBV7-2
ASSLGTGLAGDEQF
>-|TRBJ2-7|TRBV6-5
ASSRDKGYDEQY
>-|TRBJ2-2|TRBV4-1
ASSQDWGGQNTGELF
>TRBD2|TRBJ2-2|TRBV4-2
ASSPTSGGLTGELF
>TRBD1|TRBJ1-1|TRBV25-1
ASSVRDSGVGAF
>TRBD2|TRBJ2-7|TRBV27
ASSGGLNSYEQY
>-|TRBJ2-2|TRBV5-1
ASSSGPNTGELF